This is a list of T cell receptor beta chains from one sample in a study of blood T cell repertoires in COVID-19. Clones were read by immunoSEQ multiplex PCR, and TCRdb kept only the in-frame ones, dropping some. The sample comprises under 500,000 clones, more than 85% of which are singletons, and over 4% rests with the top ten. Material: peripheral blood. Source of these receptors: a woman aged 30 to 39 with acute or convalescent COVID-19. Both conserved end residues are part of each CDR3. Each record gives: D gene, J gene, CDR3 length, V gene, clone size, CDR3 DNA, CDR3 protein. The D gene is left open where the match is weak. Expanded clones are given a class, and other clones once, few, many or no size at all.

NA | TRBJ2-5 | 14 | TRBV10-3 | NA | TGTGCCATCAGTGTAACTGGGCAGCAAGAGACCCAGTACTTC | CAISVTGQQETQYF
TRBD1 | TRBJ1-6 | 16 | TRBV3-1/TRBV3-2 | NA | TGTGCCAGCAGCCGAACCGGGACAGCGGTAAATTCACCCCTCCACTTT | CASSRTGTAVNSPLHF
NA | TRBJ2-1 | 16 | TRBV7-3 | NA | TGTGCCAGCAGCCCCAGTCCTAGCGTCTCCTACAATGAGCAGTTCTTC | CASSPSPSVSYNEQFF
NA | TRBJ1-1 | 11 | TRBV20-1 | NA | TGCAGTGCCCGACGGACAGTTGAAGCTTTCTTT | CSARRTVEAFF
NA | TRBJ2-3 | 15 | TRBV7-3 | NA | TGTGCCAGCAGCTTAGGTAGGGCTGAGGGAGATACGCAGTATTTT | CASSLGRAEGDTQYF
NA | TRBJ2-1 | 14 | TRBV2 | NA | TGTGCCAGCAGTGAAGTTGGTAGCTCTCATGAGCAGTTCTTC | CASSEVGSSHEQFF
NA | TRBJ1-5 | 15 | TRBV5-6 | NA | TGTGCCAGCAGCTTGGACAGGGCTCCGTATCAGCCCCAGCATTTT | CASSLDRAPYQPQHF
NA | TRBJ1-1 | 13 | TRBV10-3 | NA | TGTGCCATCAGTGATGTAGGGAGTGTTGAAGCTTTCTTT | CAISDVGSVEAFF
NA | TRBJ2-1 | 15 | TRBV5-5 | once | TGTGCCAGCAGCCCCAGGGAAGGCTCCTACAATGAGCAGTTCTTC | CASSPREGSYNEQFF
TRBD1 | TRBJ2-2 | 15 | TRBV7-3 | NA | TGTGCCAGCAGCCCGGGACAGATAAACACCGGGGAGCTGTTTTTT | CASSPGQINTGELFF
NA | TRBJ2-5 | 16 | TRBV9 | NA | TGTGCCAGCAGTCTAAGGGAGGGGGGTTACCAAGAGACCCAGTACTTC | CASSLREGGYQETQYF
NA | TRBJ2-7 | 17 | TRBV6-1 | NA | TGTGCCAGCAGTGAAGATGGGGGGTCGGGCTGGTTTTACGAGCAGTACTTC | CASSEDGGSGWFYEQYF
NA | TRBJ1-4 | 14 | TRBV5-1 | NA | TGCGCCAGCAGCTTGGACACTATGAAGGAAAAACTGTTTTTT | CASSLDTMKEKLFF
TRBD1 | TRBJ2-7 | 12 | TRBV3-1/TRBV3-2 | once | TGTGCCAGCAGCCCGGACAGGTACGAGCAGTACTTC | CASSPDRYEQYF
TRBD2 | TRBJ2-5 | 16 | TRBV2 | NA | TGTGCCAGCAGTGAAGGGCTAGCGGGGGGACAAGAGACCCAGTACTTC | CASSEGLAGGQETQYF
NA | TRBJ1-5 | 14 | TRBV9 | NA | TGTGCCAGCAGCGTAGCAGGGGCAGGTCAGCCCCAGCATTTT | CASSVAGAGQPQHF
NA | TRBJ1-1 | 14 | TRBV5-1 | once | TGCGCCAGCCGAGATCTGAAGTCAAACACTGAAGCTTTCTTT | CASRDLKSNTEAFF
NA | TRBJ1-4 | 13 | TRBV19 | NA | TGTGCCAGCCGAGGACAACCTAATGAAAAACTGTTTTTT | CASRGQPNEKLFF
TRBD1 | TRBJ2-5 | 12 | TRBV27 | NA | TGTGCCAGCAGTTTAGCAGGGGGAACCCAGTACTTC | CASSLAGGTQYF
NA | TRBJ1-2 | 12 | TRBV27 | NA | TGTGCCAGCCTTTACAGTACGTCTGGCTACACCTTC | CASLYSTSGYTF
NA | TRBJ1-6 | 17 | TRBV3-1/TRBV3-2 | NA | TGTGCCAGCAGCCAAGTGGAGAGGAGCTCCTATAATTCACCCCTCCACTTT | CASSQVERSSYNSPLHF
TRBD2 | TRBJ2-3 | 16 | TRBV11-2 | NA | TGTGCCAGCAGCTTACTGGCTAGCGGGGTGACAGATACGCAGTATTTT | CASSLLASGVTDTQYF
NA | TRBJ2-4 | 11 | TRBV24-1 | NA | TGTGCCACCAGTGACCGAAACATTCAGTACTTC | CATSDRNIQYF
TRBD2 | TRBJ2-1 | 15 | TRBV11-2 | NA | TGTGCCAGCAGAGATTGGGGTAGGATAGCGGGGGAGCAGTTCTTC | CASRDWGRIAGEQFF
NA | TRBJ1-5 | 14 | TRBV2 | NA | TGTGCCAGCAGTGAAGCTCAGGGTTTGGGGCCCCAGCATTTT | CASSEAQGLGPQHF
NA | TRBJ1-2 | 16 | TRBV27 | NA | TGTGCCAGCAGCCCATGGGAGGGGAAGGATGACTATGGCTACACCTTC | CASSPWEGKDDYGYTF
NA | TRBJ1-3 | 15 | TRBV6-6 | NA | TGTGCCAGCACCCGTTCCGCCGAACTTGGAAACACCATATATTTT | CASTRSAELGNTIYF
TRBD1 | TRBJ2-7 | 17 | TRBV5-6 | NA | TGTGCCAGCAGCCCGATCGGAGACAGGGTAGGATCCTACGAGCAGTACTTC | CASSPIGDRVGSYEQYF
NA | TRBJ1-1 | 13 | TRBV6-4 | NA | TGTGCCAGCAGGGACCGAGCGAACACTGAAGCTTTCTTT | CASRDRANTEAFF
NA | TRBJ2-7 | 14 | TRBV7-2 | NA | TGTGCCAGCAGCCGGCCTTACGGGGGACACGAGCAGTACTTC | CASSRPYGGHEQYF
TRBD1 | TRBJ1-5 | 15 | TRBV19 | few | TGTGCCAGTAGACAACCGGACAGGCTGGGTCAGCCCCAGCATTTT | CASRQPDRLGQPQHF
TRBD1 | TRBJ2-2 | 19 | TRBV5-4 | NA | TGTGCCAGCAGCTTCCACAGGGGATCCGGTTATATAGGGACCGGGGAGCTGTTTTTT | CASSFHRGSGYIGTGELFF
TRBD2 | TRBJ2-7 | 12 | TRBV29-1 | once | TGCAGCGTCCAGCCGGGGGGATACGAGCAGTACTTC | CSVQPGGYEQYF
TRBD2 | TRBJ2-3 | 20 | TRBV10-2 | NA | TGCGCCAGCAGTCGCCCCCCTCGACTAGCGGGGGCTCGGGGAGGGGATACGCAGTATTTT | CASSRPPRLAGARGGDTQYF
TRBD1 | TRBJ1-1 | 15 | TRBV9 | NA | TGTGCCAGCAGCCAGAAAGCAGGGGGGAACACTGAAGCTTTCTTT | CASSQKAGGNTEAFF
NA | TRBJ2-7 | 14 | TRBV2 | NA | TGTGCCAGCAGTGAACGGGCTAGCTTGTCCGAGCAGTACTTC | CASSERASLSEQYF
TRBD1 | TRBJ1-1 | 14 | TRBV30 | NA | TGTGCCTGGAATTATGAGGGGGCCCACACTGAAGCTTTCTTT | CAWNYEGAHTEAFF
NA | TRBJ2-1 | 14 | TRBV7-8 | NA | TGTGCCAGCAGGTCCGGCAGTATTGCGGATGAGCAGTTCTTC | CASRSGSIADEQFF
TRBD1 | TRBJ1-1 | 16 | TRBV13 | NA | TGTGCCAGCAGCGCCCGACCTCCAGGGGGCAACACTGAAGCTTTCTTT | CASSARPPGGNTEAFF
NA | TRBJ2-5 | 14 | TRBV7-2 | NA | TGTGCCAGCAGCTTCTCCGGGGGAGGAAAGACCCAGTACTTC | CASSFSGGGKTQYF
TRBD1 | TRBJ1-5 | 16 | TRBV15 | NA | TGTGCCACCAGCAGACACCCGACAGGGATCGGTCAGCCCCAGCATTTT | CATSRHPTGIGQPQHF
NA | TRBJ1-2 | 14 | TRBV24-1 | NA | TGTGCCACCAGCCCCCATGGAGACTCTTATGGCTACACCTTC | CATSPHGDSYGYTF
NA | TRBJ1-2 | 14 | TRBV2 | NA | TGTGCCAGCAGTTCAGCGAGGACTAACTATGGCTACACCTTC | CASSSARTNYGYTF
TRBD2 | TRBJ2-1 | 16 | TRBV7-6 | NA | TGTGCCAGCAGCTTAGGGGCTAGCGGGGGGGCCGGTGAGCAGTTCTTC | CASSLGASGGAGEQFF
NA | TRBJ2-5 | 18 | TRBV24-1 | once | TGTGCCACCAGTGATTTGAGGATAGCCCAAGGAGGGCAAGAGACCCAGTACTTC | CATSDLRIAQGGQETQYF
TRBD1 | TRBJ2-7 | 15 | TRBV5-1 | NA | TGCGCCAGCAGCCTGACGGGACAGGACTCCTACGAGCAGTACTTC | CASSLTGQDSYEQYF
TRBD2 | TRBJ2-2 | 15 | TRBV7-6 | NA | TGTGCCAGCAGCTTAATCACTAGCGACACCGGGGAGCTGTTTTTT | CASSLITSDTGELFF
TRBD1 | TRBJ2-1 | 12 | TRBV14 | NA | TGTGCCAGCAGCCGCGGACAGGTAAAGCAGTTCTTC | CASSRGQVKQFF
TRBD2 | TRBJ2-7 | 14 | TRBV9 | NA | TGTGCCAGCAGCCCGCGGACTAGTTTCTACGAGCAGTACTTC | CASSPRTSFYEQYF
TRBD2 | TRBJ2-3 | 17 | TRBV13 | NA | TGTGCCAGCAGCTTAGGCCTAGCGGGGGATGGTGGAGATACGCAGTATTTT | CASSLGLAGDGGDTQYF
NA | TRBJ2-7 | 14 | TRBV5-1 | once | TGCGCCAGCAGCTTGGGAGCAGGAAACTACGAGCAGTACTTC | CASSLGAGNYEQYF
NA | TRBJ1-1 | 15 | TRBV21-1 | once | TGTGCCAGCAGTGGAGGACAGGGGAGGCGCCCTGAAGCTTTCTTT | CASSGGQGRRPEAFF
TRBD1 | TRBJ2-7 | 16 | TRBV4-2 | NA | TGTGCCAGCAGCCAAGCTCCGCCCCGGGACAGGGTCGAGCAGTACTTC | CASSQAPPRDRVEQYF
NA | TRBJ2-3 | 16 | TRBV9 | NA | TGTGCCAGCAGCGTAGGTCGAGCGGTTAGCACAGATACGCAGTATTTT | CASSVGRAVSTDTQYF
TRBD1 | TRBJ2-3 | 14 | TRBV27 | NA | TGTGCCAGCAGTTGGGACAGGGGGACAGATACGCAGTATTTT | CASSWDRGTDTQYF
TRBD1 | TRBJ1-1 | 13 | TRBV27 | NA | TGTGCCAGCAGTTTAGGGACAGGCGCTGAAGCTTTCTTT | CASSLGTGAEAFF
TRBD1 | TRBJ1-2 | 15 | TRBV25-1 | NA | TGTGCCAGCAGCGGACCGACAGGGGCTAACTATGGCTACACCTTC | CASSGPTGANYGYTF